Detailed here is one T cell receptor beta chain. The record originates from a study of blood T cell repertoires in COVID-19. Study at large: COVID-19 samples, acute and convalescent, were from the United States, Italy and Spain. PBMCs, B-cell-depleted T cells, or T cells were the source of the cDNA or gDNA that made up the material.

This CDR3 contains 13 residues. J lost 3 bases, V lost 6 bases, and 5 bases had no gene match. Germline CDR1 SNHLY, CDR2 FYNNEI. Authors' data handling: Estimation of nucleated cell counts relied on the amplification of reference gene primers. Sequencing was performed with immunoSEQ multiplex PCR; in TCRdb, only in-frame clones are kept and a portion is missing. V, J and clone size were drawn from that table, and D and trimming were deduced from the DNA. The repertoire holds around 250,000 clones, over 70% seen once, with roughly 8.6% in the top ten. Material: peripheral blood. This TCR was sampled from a human donor in a cohort sampled during active COVID-19. The rearrangement links TRBV2 to TRBJ2-7; 7 bases agree with TRBD1. The CDR3 DNA follows: TGTGCCAGCAGGACAGGGCCAAACTACGAGCAGTACTTC. Its translation is CASRTGPNYEQYF. Together with reference TRBV2 and TRBJ2-7, the CDR3 gives the full variable domain: EPEVTQTPSHQVTQMGQEVILRCVPISNHLYFYWYRQILGQKVEFLVSFYNNEISEKSEIFDDQFSVERPDGSNFTLKIRSTKLEDSAMYFCASRTGPNYEQYFGPGTRLTVT.